Included here is one TCR beta chain sequence, with context. Its antigen is as yet unknown. The sample comes from a study of regulatory T cells in long-lasting Graves disease. Study details: More than 5 years of antithyroid drugs with positive TSH receptor antibodies defined persistent Graves' disease. Notes on the study in general: With persistent disease, TRBV28, TRBJ1-2 and TRBJ2-5 were the favored segments. Persistent patients had more shared public clonotypes (fewer than 3,000) than new patients (roughly 970). For persistent Graves' patients, TCR diversity was lower than for newly diagnosed ones.

Germline V gene data show CDR1 as DFQATT and CDR2 as SNEGSKA (reference sequence). The CDR3 is 16 amino acids. V was pared by 6 bases and J by 0 bases, with 10 bases of the junction left unmatched. CDR3-region Arm-PCR and iRepertoire HTBI primers produced the TCR beta libraries. A single record per CDR3 protein comes from TCRdb applying MiXCR to the multiplex PCR reads. Found here are a few hundred thousand distinct CDR3 sequences, more than 20% of them singletons; the top ten hold roughly a quarter. As for time point: persistent/refractory GD, antithyroid drugs over 5 years with positive TRAb. Extracted RNA from PBMCs served as the source of the TCR library.

The TCR comes from a woman aged 40-49 years with Graves disease. Here the sequenced sample was peripheral blood mononuclear cells (PBMCs), taken when the disease was refractory, from a patient treated with antithyroid drugs. V gene TRBV20-1 combines with J gene TRBJ2-5, with 10 positions matching TRBD2. CDR3 region: CSAPGSTSGYQETQYF. The CDR3 nucleotides are TGCAGTGCCCCTGGGTCGACTAGCGGGTACCAAGAGACCCAGTACTTC.